The 28 T cell receptor beta chains below all came from one sample that was sequenced in a study of T cell repertoires in cytomegalovirus infection. For these receptors, no antigen is known. MiXCR, applied by TCRdb to the reads, yields one record per CDR3 protein. Of about 770,000 distinct CDR3 sequences listed, just under 30% were seen once; the top ten hold around 13%. The starting material was cultured CD8+ T cells from PBMCs, obtained from culture after CMV antigen stimulation. These receptors were obtained from a human donor in good health (CMV status not recorded). Some clones in this sample may be carry-over from other donors' samples.

This clonotype was seen a handful of times. As DNA, the CDR3 is TGTGCCAGCAGTCAAAAGAGGACCGGGGAGCTGTTTTTT. Its translation is CASSQKRTGELFF. V usage is TRBV12-3 or TRBV12-4 and J usage is TRBJ2-2; no reliable D call. CDR3 length: 13 amino acids. V gave up 5 bases and J gave up 5 bases, with 9 bases separating them.

In this sample, this clonotype turned up a few times. The genes are TRBV6-1 and TRBJ2-3; TRBD1 is a possible D gene (6 bases). This CDR3 contains 16 residues. Trimming pared 4 bases from V and 0 bases from J, leaving 14 bases between. The germline CDR1 and CDR2 sequences are MNHNS and SASEGT. In DNA form, the CDR3 reads TGTGCCAGCAGTGGGATCAGGGGAAGAAGCACAGATACGCAGTATTTT. It yields the protein CASSGIRGRSTDTQYF.

This clonotype has more than one count but fewer than ten. The gene calls are TRBV5-8 and TRBJ2-7, with D perhaps TRBD1 or TRBD2 (5 bases each). In germline, CDR1 is SGHTS, CDR2 YDEGEE. V was trimmed by 4 bases and J by 4 bases, leaving 15 bases between them. The CDR3 contains 14 residues. This chain's CDR3 is CASSVRDLLYEQYV. DNA for the CDR3: TGTGCCAGCAGCGTCCGGGACCTCCTTTACGAGCAGTACGTC.

This clonotype was counted only a few times. The rearrangement uses TRBV27 and TRBJ2-7; 10 positions match TRBD2. V gave up 8 bases and J gave up 4 bases; unmatched junction bases: 14. Germline values: CDR1 MNHEY, CDR2 SMNVEV (reference sequence). The CDR3 spans 16 residues. CDR3 region: CASGQRGGTNPYEQYF. CDR3 coding DNA: TGTGCCAGCGGCCAGCGGGGGGGCACCAATCCTTACGAGCAGTACTTC.

This clonotype has a handful of counts. The V and J genes are TRBV27 and TRBJ1-1; D gene uncertain. There are 12 residues in the CDR3. The germline gives CDR1 MNHEY, CDR2 SMNVEV (reference sequence). V dropped 5 bases and J dropped 5 bases, with 9 bases sitting between them. Here the CDR3 reads CASSRRGTEAFF. The CDR3 nucleotides read TGTGCCAGCAGTCGGCGGGGTACTGAAGCTTTCTTT.

V usage is TRBV3-1 and J usage is TRBJ2-1; tentatively, D is TRBD1 (6 bases). Trimming took 0 bases from V and 2 from J, leaving 14 bases between them. The CDR3 is 17 residues long. Germline V gene lookup returns CDR1 LGHDT and CDR2 YNNKEL (reference sequence). CDR3 protein: CASSQDPGQMPYNEQFF. The CDR3 nucleotides read TGTGCCAGCAGCCAAGATCCAGGACAGATGCCCTACAATGAGCAGTTCTTC.

This clonotype was detected only once. This could be a read error, since a much larger clone is one nucleotide away. This chain joins TRBV7-3 and TRBJ1-5; D uncertain. Germline CDR1 is SGHTA and CDR2 is FQGTGA. Trimming removed 5 bases at V and 5 bases at J, with 13 bases between. The CDR3 is 14 residues long. The CDR3 DNA sequence: TGTGCCAGCAGCGTAAAAGGGCCGCATCAGCCCCAGCATTTT. Its protein is CASSVKGPHQPQHF.

This clonotype has more than one count but fewer than ten. V and J are TRBV12-3 or TRBV12-4 and TRBJ1-2; TRBD1 matches 8 bases. This CDR3 has 17 amino acids. The V gene end was trimmed by 3 bases and the J gene end by 4 bases; junction bases not matched to a gene: 13. CDR3 region: CASSLLEEDRAAYGYTF. The CDR3 DNA follows: TGTGCCAGCAGTTTGTTAGAGGAGGACAGGGCCGCCTATGGCTACACCTTC.

This rearrangement joins TRBV5-6 to TRBJ2-7; weak D call: TRBD2 (7 bases). The V gene's germline CDR1 is SGHDT and CDR2 YYEEEE. Deletions cut 4 bases from V and 3 bases from J, with 14 bases between. This CDR3 comprises 14 residues. CDR3 region: CASSLGGGGYEQYV. CDR3 DNA: TGTGCCAGCAGCCTAGGGGGGGGGGGCTACGAGCAGTACGTC.

V is TRBV4-2 and J is TRBJ2-5, with TRBD1 matching 10 bases. The CDR3 has 15 amino acids. V was pared by 0 bases and J by 7 bases, with 5 bases of the junction left unmatched. CDR1 and CDR2 from the germline V gene are LGHNA and YNFKEQ. For the CDR3, the DNA is TGTGCCAGCAGCCAAGAGGCGGGACAGGGGATGACCCAGTACTTC. Encoded protein: CASSQEAGQGMTQYF.

The chain links TRBV27 to TRBJ1-5, with D hard to call. Trimming took off 4 bases at V and 4 bases at J, with 11 bases between the two ends. The CDR3 has 14 residues. Germline CDR1 is MNHEY and CDR2 is SMNVEV (reference sequence). CDR3 sequence: CASSSGRINQPQHF. CDR3 nucleotides: TGTGCCAGCAGTTCCGGACGGATTAATCAGCCCCAGCATTTT.

This chain joins TRBV6-5 and TRBJ1-2, with D possibly matching TRBD1 (5 bases). The V end lost 5 bases, the J end lost 8 bases, and 15 bases lay between the germline ends. Germline V CDR1 and CDR2: MNHEY, SVGAGI. The length of the CDR3 is 13 residues. The CDR3 reads CASSMGDFLGYTF. The CDR3 nucleotides read TGTGCCAGCAGTATGGGGGATTTCTTGGGCTACACCTTC.

This clonotype was seen ten or more times. The chain links TRBV13 to TRBJ1-6; no firm D call. Germline values: CDR1 PRHDT, CDR2 FYEKMQ (reference sequence). Trimming shortened V by 0 bases and J by 0 bases, and 9 bases separated the two germline ends. There are 17 residues in the CDR3. The CDR3 spells CASSLGPGSSYNSPLHF. As DNA, the CDR3 is TGTGCCAGCAGCTTAGGCCCAGGAAGCTCCTATAATTCACCCCTCCACTTT.

V usage is TRBV7-2 and J usage is TRBJ2-3; D possibly uses TRBD1 or TRBD2 (6 bases each). This CDR3 spans 16 amino acids. Trimming stripped 1 base from V and 3 bases from J, with 14 bases between. Germline CDR1 reads SGHTA; CDR2 reads FQGNSA. CDR3 sequence: CASSLVGGPGTDTQYF. The CDR3 DNA follows: TGTGCCAGCAGCTTAGTAGGGGGGCCAGGTACAGATACGCAGTATTTT.

This clonotype has only a few counts. J is TRBJ1-2 and V is TRBV6-5; maybe TRBD1 (6 bases). CDR1 is MNHEY and CDR2 is SVGAGI in the germline V gene. The CDR3 has 17 residues. With 2 bases removed from V and 2 bases from J, the gap between germline ends came to 18 bases. This chain's CDR3 is CASSYRGTPDRNYGYTF. In nucleotides, the CDR3 is TGTGCCAGCAGTTACAGGGGGACACCCGACCGAAACTATGGCTACACCTTC.

The sample holds many counts of this clonotype. The chain recombines TRBV7-9 with TRBJ1-1, with D uncertain. The CDR3 runs 17 residues. V gave up 7 bases and J gave up 1 base, with 22 bases separating them. Germline loops: CDR1 SEHNR, CDR2 FQNEAQ (reference sequence). CDR3 region: CASTPLPLKTGNTEAFF. In DNA form, the CDR3 reads TGTGCCAGCACCCCTCTTCCACTTAAGACGGGGAACACTGAAGCTTTCTTT.

Only a few counts were recorded for this clonotype. The J gene is TRBJ2-7, the V gene TRBV28, with D possibly being TRBD2 (6 bases). Germline CDR1 and CDR2: MDHEN and SYDVKM. The CDR3 consists of 13 residues. Trimming pared 3 bases from V and 9 bases from J, leaving 15 bases between. The CDR3: CASSFLGQGGQYV. The CDR3 bases are TGTGCCAGCAGTTTTTTGGGGCAGGGAGGGCAGTACGTC.

The chain combines TRBV5-8 with TRBJ2-5; D gene ambiguous. V lost 7 bases and J lost 9, with 25 bases in between. This CDR3 has 15 residues. Germline CDR1 reads SGHTS; CDR2 reads YDEGEE. The CDR3 reads CASYPGPTIIWPQYF. The CDR3, as DNA: TGTGCCAGCTATCCGGGCCCCACTATCATTTGGCCCCAGTACTTC.

The chain has TRBV7-9 and TRBJ1-2; D ambiguous. The germline CDR1 and CDR2 sequences are SEHNR and FQNEAQ (reference sequence). Trimming stripped 5 bases from V and 8 bases from J, with 9 bases between. The CDR3 consists of 11 residues. CDR3 sequence reads: CASSDLLGYTF. In nucleotides, the CDR3 is TGTGCCAGCAGCGATCTCCTAGGCTACACCTTC.

Ten or more counts support this clonotype. The chain employs TRBV7-6 and TRBJ2-2, with TRBD2 matching 16 bases. Germline V CDR1 and CDR2: SGHVS, FNYEAQ. This CDR3 has 20 residues. The trim removed 6 bases at V and 0 bases at J, leaving 10 bases unmatched. Here the CDR3 reads CASRSYPGLAGGPNTGELFF. CDR3 coding DNA: TGTGCCAGCAGATCATATCCGGGACTAGCGGGGGGGCCGAACACCGGGGAGCTGTTTTTT.

For this clonotype: Being one base from a much bigger clone, this may be a read error. The chain recombines TRBV7-6 with TRBJ1-5; 7 bases agree with TRBD1. The CDR3 spans 14 residues. CDR1 and CDR2 (germline): SGHVS, FNYEAQ. The CDR3 nucleotides are TGTGCCAACAGCTCGGGACAGTTTAATCAGCCCCAGCATTTT. It encodes CANSSGQFNQPQHF.

The J gene is TRBJ2-6, the V gene TRBV2, with D unclear. V was shortened by 8 bases and J by 0 bases, with 20 bases between the two germline ends. Per germline, CDR1 SNHLY and CDR2 FYNNEI. The CDR3 is 18 residues long. The CDR3 region has the DNA TGTGCCAGCCTATACCTTGGGGTCCTCGGCTCTGGGGCCAACGTCCTGACTTTC. Translation gives CASLYLGVLGSGANVLTF.

This clonotype turned up a few times. The chain's CDR3 is CASSRSPHRGADAYEQYV. CDR3 bases: TGTGCCAGCAGTCGCTCCCCTCACAGGGGTGCAGACGCCTACGAGCAGTACGTC. The chain recombines TRBV6-2 or TRBV6-3 with TRBJ2-7, with 7 bases matching TRBD1. V lost 5 bases and J lost 2; bases outside the gene matches: 18. The V gene's germline CDR1 is MNHEY and CDR2 SVGEGT. This CDR3 has 18 residues.

J is TRBJ1-6 and V is TRBV20-1; D ambiguous. Germline lookup yields CDR1 DFQATT and CDR2 SNEGSKA (reference sequence). The CDR3 totals 16 residues. Trimming took off 5 bases at V and 0 bases at J, with 14 bases between the two ends. The CDR3 DNA follows: TGCAGTGCTCCTGCGGACTCGAGCTCCTATAATTCACCCCTCCACTTT. It translates to CSAPADSSSYNSPLHF.

This clonotype was observed a handful of times. CDR3 DNA: TGTGCCAGCAGCATTGAGCGGGGGGAGCTTGAGCAGTTCTTC. Translating it yields CASSIERGELEQFF. The chain employs TRBV7-9 and TRBJ2-1; 9 nucleotides agree with TRBD2. V was clipped by 5 bases and J by 9 bases; unmatched bases: 8. The CDR3 is made up of 14 amino acids. The germline gives CDR1 SEHNR, CDR2 FQNEAQ (reference sequence).

This clonotype was seen more than once but under ten times. This chain links TRBV20-1 with TRBJ1-3, with 7 positions matching TRBD1. This CDR3 has 12 residues. From germline, CDR1 is DFQATT and CDR2 SNEGSKA (reference sequence). V trimming: 6 bases; J trimming: 2 bases; junction bases outside the gene matches: 1. The CDR3 here is CSATGTGNTIYF. The CDR3 nucleotides read TGCAGTGCGACAGGGACTGGAAACACCATATATTTT.

This sequence joins TRBV12-3 or TRBV12-4 and TRBJ2-3, with D hard to call. The V gene lost 3 bases and the J gene lost 6 bases, with 7 bases spanning the gap. CDR3 length equals 12 residues. DNA for the CDR3: TGTGCCAGCAGTTTTCGGTTGGATACGCAGTATTTT. Protein: CASSFRLDTQYF.

CDR3 protein: CASSLQGNHEQYF. The CDR3 region has the DNA TGTGCCAGCAGTTTGCAGGGAAATCACGAGCAGTACTTC. The chain combines TRBV27 with TRBJ2-7; the D gene is possibly TRBD1 (5 bases). Trimming left V 3 bases short and J 5 bases short, with 11 bases between. The CDR3 loop spans 13 amino acids. The germline V gene has CDR1 MNHEY and CDR2 SMNVEV (reference sequence).